Here is one T cell receptor beta chain with its context. This record comes from a study of blood T cell repertoires in COVID-19. Study-wide context: T cells, B-cell-depleted T cells, or PBMCs supplied cDNA or gDNA.

This CDR3 spans 13 amino acids. Germline assignment: CDR1 SGDLS and CDR2 YYNGEE. Trimming left V 4 bases short and J 5 bases short, with 13 bases between. Assay used: immunoSEQ multiplex PCR; TCRdb lists only in-frame clones, some missing. The sample has about 140,000 clones, around 84% seen once. Sequencing was performed on peripheral blood. The clonotype comes from a man younger than 45 with COVID-19, enrolled during active disease. The V and J genes are TRBV9 and TRBJ2-7; D uncertain. The CDR3 DNA reads TGTGCCAGCAGCCCCCAGTGGGCCAACGAGCAGTACTTC. This translates into CASSPQWANEQYF.